The rows below give T cell receptor beta chains drawn from one sample of a study of Graves' ophthalmopathy and Graves' hyperthyroidism. Using its own MiXCR run on the multiplex PCR reads, TCRdb lists one record per CDR3 protein. This table holds about 370,000 distinct CDR3 sequences, about 17% found once. Sequencing input: peripheral blood. These receptors originate from a woman under 30 with Graves' ophthalmopathy. CDR3s include the opening cysteine and the closing phenylalanine or tryptophan. The order of the fields is D gene, V gene, clone size, J gene, CDR3 protein, CDR3 DNA. A D gene is named only where the DNA matches it firmly. For some rows the clone size is stated as once, few or many, or as a class when expanded; others skip it.

D gene: .
V gene: TRBV6-2/TRBV6-3
clone size: many
J gene: TRBJ2-5
CDR3 protein: CASSLNPRETQYF
CDR3 DNA: TGTGCCAGCAGCCTCAACCCCAGAGAGACCCAGTACTTC

D gene: .
V gene: TRBV7-9
clone size: many
J gene: TRBJ1-2
CDR3 protein: CASSHLTSDPKSGYTF
CDR3 DNA: TGTGCCAGCAGCCACTTGACTTCTGATCCCAAGTCCGGCTACACCTTC

D gene: .
V gene: TRBV7-2
clone size: many
J gene: TRBJ1-1
CDR3 protein: CASSLAQTEAFF
CDR3 DNA: TGTGCCAGCAGCTTAGCCCAGACGGAAGCTTTCTTT

D gene: .
V gene: TRBV12-5
clone size: .
J gene: TRBJ2-7
CDR3 protein: CASGLYRATPDEQYF
CDR3 DNA: TGTGCTAGTGGTTTGTACAGGGCCACACCGGACGAGCAGTACTTC

D gene: TRBD2
V gene: TRBV3-1
clone size: many
J gene: TRBJ2-7
CDR3 protein: CASSTSSSSGGYEQYF
CDR3 DNA: TGTGCCAGCAGCACCAGCTCCTCTAGCGGGGGCTACGAGCAGTACTTC

D gene: TRBD2
V gene: TRBV7-8
clone size: many
J gene: TRBJ2-4
CDR3 protein: CASSLSSRRTSGIAKNIQYF
CDR3 DNA: TGTGCCAGCAGCTTAAGTTCTAGGCGGACTAGCGGGATAGCCAAAAACATTCAGTACTTC

D gene: .
V gene: TRBV28
clone size: many
J gene: TRBJ1-5
CDR3 protein: CASRKTYSNQPQHF
CDR3 DNA: TGTGCCAGCAGAAAGACTTATAGCAATCAGCCCCAGCATTTT

D gene: TRBD2
V gene: TRBV11-3
clone size: many
J gene: TRBJ2-7
CDR3 protein: CASSLVPPGLADNEQYF
CDR3 DNA: TGTGCCAGCAGCTTAGTTCCCCCGGGACTAGCGGACAACGAGCAGTACTTC

D gene: .
V gene: TRBV7-9
clone size: many
J gene: TRBJ1-1
CDR3 protein: CASSLIRGRNTEAFF
CDR3 DNA: TGTGCCAGCAGCTTAATACGGGGGCGGAACACTGAAGCTTTCTTT

D gene: .
V gene: TRBV6-1
clone size: many
J gene: TRBJ1-6
CDR3 protein: CASSEEDSHSSYNSPLHF
CDR3 DNA: TGTGCCAGCAGTGAAGAGGACAGCCATAGCTCCTATAATTCACCCCTCCACTTT